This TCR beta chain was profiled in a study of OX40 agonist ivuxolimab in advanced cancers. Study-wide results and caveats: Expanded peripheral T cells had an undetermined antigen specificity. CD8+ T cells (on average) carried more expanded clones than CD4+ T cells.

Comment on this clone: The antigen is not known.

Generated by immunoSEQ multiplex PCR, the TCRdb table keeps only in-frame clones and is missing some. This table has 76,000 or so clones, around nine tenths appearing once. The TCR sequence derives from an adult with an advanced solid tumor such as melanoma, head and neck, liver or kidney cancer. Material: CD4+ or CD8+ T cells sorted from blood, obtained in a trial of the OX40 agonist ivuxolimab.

The CDR3 DNA reads TGTGCCAGCAGCTTCGACAGGGGGCTTTCGGAAGCTTTCTTT. It codes for CASSFDRGLSEAFF. This chain joins TRBV7-2 and TRBJ1-1; 10 bases are shared with TRBD1. This CDR3 comprises 14 residues. The V gene end was trimmed by 3 bases and the J gene end by 8 bases; junction bases not matched to a gene: 6. Germline-derived CDR1 and CDR2 are SGHTA and FQGNSA.